The rows below give T cell receptor beta chains drawn from one sample of a study of T cells in tuberculosis. The data were produced by immunoSEQ multiplex PCR, yet TCRdb's version contains in-frame clones alone and is incomplete. The data show tens of thousands of clones, with about 95% seen just once and about 3.7% held by the top ten. Sequenced sample: PBMCs. The source is a donor between 5 and 29 years old with latent tuberculosis or without tuberculosis infection. CDR3s include the opening cysteine and the closing phenylalanine or tryptophan. D genes are given only for firm matches. Size values are once, few and many counts, or a class for expanded clones, and some rows have none.

J gene,clone size,V gene,D gene,CDR3 protein,CDR3 DNA
TRBJ1-4,once,TRBV6-1,TRBD1,CASIEDRGNEKLFF,TGTGCCAGCATTGAGGACAGGGGGAATGAAAAACTGTTTTTT
TRBJ2-3,.,TRBV28,TRBD2,CASTLAGGVDTQYF,TGTGCCAGCACCTTAGCGGGGGGGGTAGATACGCAGTATTTT
TRBJ1-1,.,TRBV7-2,.,CASSSGSRNTEAFF,TGTGCCAGCAGCTCCGGGTCTCGGAACACTGAAGCTTTCTTT
TRBJ2-5,few,TRBV4-2,TRBD2,CASSQDLLAGGQQETQYF,TGTGCCAGCAGCCAAGATCTCCTAGCGGGGGGACAACAAGAGACCCAGTACTTC
TRBJ1-6,once,TRBV2,.,CASLNRRAGNNSPLHF,TGTGCCAGCCTCAATCGGAGAGCGGGAAATAATTCACCCCTCCACTTT
TRBJ1-2,.,TRBV28,.,CAILAEGGWGGYTF,TGTGCCATTCTCGCCGAAGGGGGTTGGGGTGGCTACACCTTC
TRBJ1-2,.,TRBV9,.,CASSVATDNYGYTF,TGTGCCAGCAGCGTAGCCACAGATAACTATGGCTACACCTTC
TRBJ1-2,.,TRBV18,TRBD1,CASSPLRGDYGYTF,TGTGCCAGCTCACCACTCAGGGGGGACTATGGCTACACCTTC
TRBJ2-5,.,TRBV5-5,TRBD2,CASSSFSGGPETQYF,TGTGCCAGCAGCTCCTTTAGCGGGGGGCCCGAGACCCAGTACTTC
TRBJ2-3,.,TRBV5-1,TRBD2,CASKRGGGTDTQYF,TGCGCCAGCAAGCGGGGGGGCGGCACAGATACGCAGTATTTT
TRBJ2-3,.,TRBV7-2,TRBD2,CASSPERTSGGGDTQYF,TGTGCCAGCAGCCCGGAACGGACTAGCGGGGGAGGGGATACGCAGTATTTT
TRBJ1-5,few,TRBV4-1,.,CASSQDGSNQPQHF,TGCGCCAGCAGCCAAGACGGTAGCAATCAGCCCCAGCATTTT
TRBJ1-1,.,TRBV6-1,.,CANSLTGTQNTEAFF,TGTGCCAACTCCTTAACCGGGACACAGAACACTGAAGCTTTCTTT
TRBJ1-1,.,TRBV5-8,TRBD1,CASSLLGTGGTEAFF,TGTGCCAGCAGCTTGTTAGGGACAGGGGGCACTGAAGCTTTCTTT
TRBJ1-6,.,TRBV12-5,.,CASGIGQTYNSPLHF,TGTGCTAGTGGTATCGGACAGACCTATAATTCACCCCTCCACTTT
TRBJ2-3,.,TRBV13,TRBD1,CASSWIRGRDTDTQYF,TGTGCCAGCAGCTGGATTAGGGGGCGTGACACAGATACGCAGTATTTT
TRBJ1-2,.,TRBV19,.,CASSIGVPGGYTF,TGTGCCAGTAGTATCGGGGTTCCTGGTGGCTACACCTTC
TRBJ1-4,.,TRBV7-2,TRBD1,CASSTHRGPNQKLFF,TGTGCCAGCAGCACACACAGGGGGCCGAACCAAAAACTGTTTTTT
TRBJ1-2,.,TRBV18,.,CASSQAISNYGYTF,TGTGCCAGCTCCCAAGCTATCTCTAACTATGGCTACACCTTC
TRBJ1-1,.,TRBV5-4,.,CASSLDWGGSARTEAFF,TGTGCCAGCAGCTTGGATTGGGGGGGTTCGGCCCGCACTGAAGCTTTCTTT
TRBJ2-7,once,TRBV13,.,CASSLTGGLYEQYF,TGTGCCAGCAGCTTAACCGGGGGGCTTTACGAGCAGTACTTC
TRBJ2-7,.,TRBV7-6,TRBD1,CASSPGTGKDEQYF,TGTGCCAGCAGCCCTGGGACAGGGAAAGACGAGCAGTACTTC